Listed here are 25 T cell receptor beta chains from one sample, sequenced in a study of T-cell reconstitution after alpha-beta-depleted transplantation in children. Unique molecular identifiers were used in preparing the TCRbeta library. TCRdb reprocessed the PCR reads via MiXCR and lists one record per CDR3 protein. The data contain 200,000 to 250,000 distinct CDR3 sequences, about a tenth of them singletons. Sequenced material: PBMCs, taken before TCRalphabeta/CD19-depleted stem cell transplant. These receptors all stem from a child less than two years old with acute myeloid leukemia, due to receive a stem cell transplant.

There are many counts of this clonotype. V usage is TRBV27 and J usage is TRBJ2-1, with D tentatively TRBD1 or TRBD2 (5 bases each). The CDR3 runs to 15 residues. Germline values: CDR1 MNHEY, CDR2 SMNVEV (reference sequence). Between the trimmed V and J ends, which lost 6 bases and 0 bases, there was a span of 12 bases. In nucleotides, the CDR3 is TGTGCCAGCAGGAAGGGACGGACCTCCTACAATGAGCAGTTCTTC. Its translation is CASRKGRTSYNEQFF.

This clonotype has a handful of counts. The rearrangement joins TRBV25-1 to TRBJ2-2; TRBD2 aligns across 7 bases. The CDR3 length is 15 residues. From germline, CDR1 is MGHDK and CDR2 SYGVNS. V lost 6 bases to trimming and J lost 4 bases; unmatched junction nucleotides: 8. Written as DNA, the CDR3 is TGTGCCAGCAGCTTAGGACTAGAAGGCACCGGGGAGCTGTTTTTT. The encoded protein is CASSLGLEGTGELFF.

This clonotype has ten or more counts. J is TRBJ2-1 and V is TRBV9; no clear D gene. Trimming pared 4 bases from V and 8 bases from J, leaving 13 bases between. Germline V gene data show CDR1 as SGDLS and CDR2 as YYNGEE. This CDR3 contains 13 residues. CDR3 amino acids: CASSSDMFYEQFF. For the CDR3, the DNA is TGTGCCAGCAGCTCTGACATGTTCTATGAGCAGTTCTTC.

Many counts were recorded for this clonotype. CDR3 sequence: CATAGTSPYEQYF. The CDR3 bases are TGTGCCACCGCTGGGACAAGTCCCTACGAGCAGTACTTC. The chain joins TRBV7-8 to TRBJ2-7; the D gene is possibly TRBD1 (6 bases). Trimming took off 10 bases at V and 2 bases at J, with 15 bases between the two ends. CDR1 is SGHVS, CDR2 FQNEAQ, per germline. There are 13 residues in the CDR3.

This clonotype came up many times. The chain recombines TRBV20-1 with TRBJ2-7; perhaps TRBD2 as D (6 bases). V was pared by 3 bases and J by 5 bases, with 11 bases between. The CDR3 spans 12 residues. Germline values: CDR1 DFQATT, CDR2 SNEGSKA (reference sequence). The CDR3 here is CSASLSGDEQYF. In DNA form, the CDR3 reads TGCAGTGCTAGCCTATCGGGGGACGAGCAGTACTTC.

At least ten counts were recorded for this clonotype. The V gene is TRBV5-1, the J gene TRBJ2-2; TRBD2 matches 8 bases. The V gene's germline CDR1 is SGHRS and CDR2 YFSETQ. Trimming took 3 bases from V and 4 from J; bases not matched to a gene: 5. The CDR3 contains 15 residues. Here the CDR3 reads CASSSGSGSTGELFF. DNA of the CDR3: TGCGCCAGCAGCTCAGGCAGCGGGAGCACCGGGGAGCTGTTTTTT.

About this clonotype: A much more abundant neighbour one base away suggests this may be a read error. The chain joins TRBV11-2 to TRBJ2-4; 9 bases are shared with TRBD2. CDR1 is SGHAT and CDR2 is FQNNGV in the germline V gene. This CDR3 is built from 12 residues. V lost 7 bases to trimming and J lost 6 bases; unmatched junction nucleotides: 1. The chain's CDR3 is CASTTSGNIQYF. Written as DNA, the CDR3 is TGTGCCAGCACGACTAGCGGAAACATTCAGTACTTC.

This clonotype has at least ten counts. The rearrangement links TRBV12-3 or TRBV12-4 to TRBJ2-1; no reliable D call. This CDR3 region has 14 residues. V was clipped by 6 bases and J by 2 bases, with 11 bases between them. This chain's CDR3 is CASRAFGTYNEQFF. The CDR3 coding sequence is TGTGCCAGCAGGGCCTTTGGGACCTACAATGAGCAGTTCTTC.

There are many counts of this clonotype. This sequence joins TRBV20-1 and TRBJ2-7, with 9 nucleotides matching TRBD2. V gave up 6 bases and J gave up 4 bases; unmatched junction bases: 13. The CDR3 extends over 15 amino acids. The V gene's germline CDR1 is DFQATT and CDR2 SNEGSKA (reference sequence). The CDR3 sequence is CSAQTPLAGMYEQYF. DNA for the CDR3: TGCAGTGCCCAGACGCCTCTAGCGGGGATGTACGAGCAGTACTTC.

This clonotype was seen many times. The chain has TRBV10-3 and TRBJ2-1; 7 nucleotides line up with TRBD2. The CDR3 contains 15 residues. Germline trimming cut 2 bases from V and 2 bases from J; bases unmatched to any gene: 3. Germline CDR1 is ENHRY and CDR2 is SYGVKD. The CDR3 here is CAISERGGAYNEQFF. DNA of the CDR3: TGTGCCATCAGTGAGCGGGGAGGGGCCTACAATGAGCAGTTCTTC.

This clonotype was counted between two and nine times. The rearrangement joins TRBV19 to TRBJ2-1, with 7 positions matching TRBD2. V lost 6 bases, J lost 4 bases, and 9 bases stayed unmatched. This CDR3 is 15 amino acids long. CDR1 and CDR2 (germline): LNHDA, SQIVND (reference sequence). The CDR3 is CASRTGTTGYNEQFF. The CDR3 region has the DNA TGTGCCAGTAGAACCGGGACTACCGGTTACAATGAGCAGTTCTTC.

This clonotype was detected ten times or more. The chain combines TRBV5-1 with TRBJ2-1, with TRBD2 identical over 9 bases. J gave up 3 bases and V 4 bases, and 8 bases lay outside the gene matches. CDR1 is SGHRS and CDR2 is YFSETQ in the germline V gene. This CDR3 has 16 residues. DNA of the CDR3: TGCGCCAGCAGCATTCCGGGACTAGCTGTCTACAATGAGCAGTTCTTC. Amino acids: CASSIPGLAVYNEQFF.

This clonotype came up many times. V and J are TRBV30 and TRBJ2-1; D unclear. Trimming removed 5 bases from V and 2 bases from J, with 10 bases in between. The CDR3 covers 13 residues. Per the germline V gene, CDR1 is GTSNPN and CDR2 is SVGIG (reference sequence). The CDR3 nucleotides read TGTGCCTGGCGCCCCAATACCTACAATGAGCAGTTCTTC. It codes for CAWRPNTYNEQFF.

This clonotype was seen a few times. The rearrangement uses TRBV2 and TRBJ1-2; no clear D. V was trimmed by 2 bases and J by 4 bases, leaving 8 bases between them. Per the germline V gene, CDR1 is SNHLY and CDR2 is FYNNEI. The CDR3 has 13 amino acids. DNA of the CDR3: TGTGCCAGCAGTGAACGAGGGATCTATGGCTACACCTTC. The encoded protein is CASSERGIYGYTF.

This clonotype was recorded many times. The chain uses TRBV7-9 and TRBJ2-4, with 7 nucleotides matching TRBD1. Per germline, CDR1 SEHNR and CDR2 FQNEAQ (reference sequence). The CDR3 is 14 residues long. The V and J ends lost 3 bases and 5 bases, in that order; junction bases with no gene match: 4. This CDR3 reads CASSFYTGENIQYF. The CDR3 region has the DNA TGTGCCAGCAGCTTCTATACAGGGGAAAACATTCAGTACTTC.

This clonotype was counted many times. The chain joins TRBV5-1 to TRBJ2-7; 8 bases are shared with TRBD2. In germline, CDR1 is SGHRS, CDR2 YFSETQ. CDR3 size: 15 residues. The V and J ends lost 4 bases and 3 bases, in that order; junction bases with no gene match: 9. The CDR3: CASSRGFSGDYEQYF. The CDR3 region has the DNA TGCGCCAGCAGCCGGGGCTTTAGCGGGGACTACGAGCAGTACTTC.

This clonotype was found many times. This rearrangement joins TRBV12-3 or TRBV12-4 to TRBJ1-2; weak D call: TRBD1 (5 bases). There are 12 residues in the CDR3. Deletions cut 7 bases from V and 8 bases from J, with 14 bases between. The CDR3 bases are TGTGCCAGCACCCTGAGCCAGGGCGGCTACACCTTC. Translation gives CASTLSQGGYTF.

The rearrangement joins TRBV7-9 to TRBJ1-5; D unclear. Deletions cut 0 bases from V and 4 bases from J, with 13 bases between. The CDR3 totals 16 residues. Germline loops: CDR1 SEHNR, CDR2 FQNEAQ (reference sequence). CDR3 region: CASSLAAVGINQPQHF. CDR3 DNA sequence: TGTGCCAGCAGCTTAGCAGCGGTGGGTATTAATCAGCCCCAGCATTTT.

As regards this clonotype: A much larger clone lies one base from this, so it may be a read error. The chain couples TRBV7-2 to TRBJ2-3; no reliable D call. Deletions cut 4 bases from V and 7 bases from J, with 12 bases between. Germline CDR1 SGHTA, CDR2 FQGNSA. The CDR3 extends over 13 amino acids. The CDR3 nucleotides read TGTGCCAGCAGCTCTGGGTACCGGAATACGCAGTATTTT. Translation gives CASSSGYRNTQYF.

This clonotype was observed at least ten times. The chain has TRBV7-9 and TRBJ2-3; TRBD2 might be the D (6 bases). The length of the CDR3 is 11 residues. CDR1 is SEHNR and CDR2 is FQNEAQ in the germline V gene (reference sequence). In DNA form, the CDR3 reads TGTGCTAGCGGTAGCACAGATACGCAGTATTTT. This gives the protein CASGSTDTQYF.

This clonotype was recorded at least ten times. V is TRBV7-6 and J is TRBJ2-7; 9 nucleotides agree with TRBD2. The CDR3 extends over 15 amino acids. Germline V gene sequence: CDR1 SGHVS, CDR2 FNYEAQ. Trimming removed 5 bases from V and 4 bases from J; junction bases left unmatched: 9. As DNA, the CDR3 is TGTGCCAGCAGCAGCCGGGTAGCGGGAGTTTACGAGCAGTACTTC. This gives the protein CASSSRVAGVYEQYF.

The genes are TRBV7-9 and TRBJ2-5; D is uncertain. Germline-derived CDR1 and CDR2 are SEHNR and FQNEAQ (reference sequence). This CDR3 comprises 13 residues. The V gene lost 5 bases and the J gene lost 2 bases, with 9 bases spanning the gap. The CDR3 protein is CASSGVQQETQYF. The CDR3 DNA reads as TGTGCCAGCAGCGGAGTACAGCAAGAGACCCAGTACTTC. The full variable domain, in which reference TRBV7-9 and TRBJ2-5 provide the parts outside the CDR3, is DTGVSQNPRHKITKRGQNVTFRCDPISEHNRLYWYRQTLGQGPEFLTYFQNEAQLEKSRLLSDRFSAERPKGSFSTLEIQRTEQGDSAMYLCASSGVQQETQYFGPGTRLLVL.

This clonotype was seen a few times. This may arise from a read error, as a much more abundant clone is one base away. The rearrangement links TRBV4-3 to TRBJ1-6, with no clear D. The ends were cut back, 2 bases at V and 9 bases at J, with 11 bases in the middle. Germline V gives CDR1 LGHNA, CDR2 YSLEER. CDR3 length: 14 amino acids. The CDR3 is CASSQRGHISPLHF. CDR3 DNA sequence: TGCGCCAGCAGCCAACGGGGTCACATTTCACCCCTCCACTTT.

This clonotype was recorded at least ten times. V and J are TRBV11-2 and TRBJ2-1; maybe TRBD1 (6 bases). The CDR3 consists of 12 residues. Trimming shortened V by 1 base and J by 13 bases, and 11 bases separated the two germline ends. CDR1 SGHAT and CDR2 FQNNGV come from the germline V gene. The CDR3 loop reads CASSLVTGVQFF. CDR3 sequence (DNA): TGTGCCAGCAGCTTAGTGACAGGTGTTCAGTTCTTC.

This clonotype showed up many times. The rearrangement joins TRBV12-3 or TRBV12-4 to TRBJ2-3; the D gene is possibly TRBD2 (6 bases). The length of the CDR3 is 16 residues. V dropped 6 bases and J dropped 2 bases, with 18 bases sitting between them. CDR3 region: CASSLVGSGFTDTQYF. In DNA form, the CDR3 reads TGTGCCAGCAGCCTTGTAGGTAGCGGATTCACAGATACGCAGTATTTT.